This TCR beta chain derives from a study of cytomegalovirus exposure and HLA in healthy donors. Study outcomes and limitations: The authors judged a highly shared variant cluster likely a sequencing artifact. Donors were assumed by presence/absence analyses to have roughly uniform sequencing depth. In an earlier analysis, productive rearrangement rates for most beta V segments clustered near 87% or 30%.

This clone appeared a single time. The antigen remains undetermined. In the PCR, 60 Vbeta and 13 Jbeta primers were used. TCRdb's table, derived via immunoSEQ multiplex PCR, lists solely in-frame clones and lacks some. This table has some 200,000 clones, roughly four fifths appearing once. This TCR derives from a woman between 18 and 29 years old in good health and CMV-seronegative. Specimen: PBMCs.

CDR3: CASSMGPGNTEAFF. CDR3 in DNA: TGTGCCAGTAGTATGGGGCCAGGGAACACTGAAGCTTTCTTT. This chain uses TRBV19 with TRBJ1-1, with D maybe TRBD1 (5 bases). Germline V lookup: CDR1 LNHDA, CDR2 SQIVND (reference sequence). V was shortened by 3 bases and J by 1 base, with 9 bases between the two germline ends. There are 14 residues in the CDR3.